This TCR beta chain was captured in a study of cytomegalovirus exposure and HLA in healthy donors. Study-level information: Later, an analysis reported that the 120 or so validation repertoires had used the same platform as the roughly 660 first-cohort repertoires. Study observations and caveats: Researchers catalogued about 160 TCR beta chains as cytomegalovirus-associated. Rare TCR sequences dominated, though some public TCRs recurred in many donors. Cytomegalovirus status, reportedly, was diagnosed with high specificity and sensitivity by the classifier.

To note about this clone: Its matching antigen is unknown.

The repertoire was sequenced with immunoSEQ multiplex PCR; TCRdb's copy has only in-frame clones and lacks some. The sample lists roughly 150,000 clones; under 90% were seen once. Per germline, CDR1 MNHEY and CDR2 SMNVEV (reference sequence). The CDR3 loop spans 13 amino acids. Trimming removed 6 bases from V and 4 bases from J, with 13 bases in between. The rearrangement joins TRBV27 to TRBJ2-7; possibly TRBD2 for D (6 bases). Sequencing used PBMCs. This clonotype originated in a woman aged 18-35 years in good health and CMV-seropositive. The CDR3 nucleotides are TGTGCCAGCAGACTTACGGGAGTTTACGAGCAGTACTTC. Its protein product is CASRLTGVYEQYF.